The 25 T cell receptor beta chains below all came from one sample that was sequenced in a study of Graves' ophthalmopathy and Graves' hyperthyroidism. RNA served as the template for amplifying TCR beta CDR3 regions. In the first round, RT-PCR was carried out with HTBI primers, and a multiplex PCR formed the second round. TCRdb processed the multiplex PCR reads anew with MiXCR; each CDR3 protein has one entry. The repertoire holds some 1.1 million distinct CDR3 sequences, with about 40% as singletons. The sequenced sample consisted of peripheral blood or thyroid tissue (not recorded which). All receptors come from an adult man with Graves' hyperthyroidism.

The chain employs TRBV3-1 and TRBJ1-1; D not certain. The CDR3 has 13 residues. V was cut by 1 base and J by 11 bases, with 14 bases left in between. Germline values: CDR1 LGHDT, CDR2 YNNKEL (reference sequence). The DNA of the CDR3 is TGTGCCAGCAGCCAAGGGACCGGGGTGAAGGCTTTCTTT. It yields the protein CASSQGTGVKAFF.

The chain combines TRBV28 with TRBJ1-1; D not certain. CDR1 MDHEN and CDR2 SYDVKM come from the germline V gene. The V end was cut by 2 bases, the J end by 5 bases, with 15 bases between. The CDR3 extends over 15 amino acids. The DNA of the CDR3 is TGTGCCAGCAGTTTAGACCCAGGTACGGGGACTGAAGCTTTCTTT. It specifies CASSLDPGTGTEAFF.

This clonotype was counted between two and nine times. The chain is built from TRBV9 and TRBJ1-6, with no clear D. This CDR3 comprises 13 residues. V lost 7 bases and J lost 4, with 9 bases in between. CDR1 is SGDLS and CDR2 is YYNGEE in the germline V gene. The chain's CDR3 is CASGRNYNSPLHF. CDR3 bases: TGTGCCAGCGGACGGAATTATAATTCACCCCTCCACTTT.

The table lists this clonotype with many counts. DNA for the CDR3: TGTGCCAGCATCCGGACAGGTAGGAACACTGAAGCTTTCTTT. This codes for CASIRTGRNTEAFF. The chain is built from TRBV2 and TRBJ1-1; 7 nucleotides agree with TRBD1. Germline-derived CDR1 and CDR2 are SNHLY and FYNNEI. The V segment lost 7 bases and the J segment 1 base; nucleotides outside the gene matches: 6. The CDR3 is 14 residues long.

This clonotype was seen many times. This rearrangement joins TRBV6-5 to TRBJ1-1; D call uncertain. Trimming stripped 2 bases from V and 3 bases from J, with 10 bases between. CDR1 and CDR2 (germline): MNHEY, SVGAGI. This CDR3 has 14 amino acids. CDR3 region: CASSYVGPYTEAFF. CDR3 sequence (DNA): TGTGCCAGCAGTTACGTAGGGCCATACACTGAAGCTTTCTTT.

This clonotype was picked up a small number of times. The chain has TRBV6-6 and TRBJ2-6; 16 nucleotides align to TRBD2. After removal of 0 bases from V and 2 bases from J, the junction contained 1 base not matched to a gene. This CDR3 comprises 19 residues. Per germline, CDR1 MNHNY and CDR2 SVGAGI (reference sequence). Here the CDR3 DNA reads TGTGCCAGCAGTTACTCGGGACTAGCGGGGGGGCCTGGGGCCAACGTCCTGACTTTC. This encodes CASSYSGLAGGPGANVLTF.

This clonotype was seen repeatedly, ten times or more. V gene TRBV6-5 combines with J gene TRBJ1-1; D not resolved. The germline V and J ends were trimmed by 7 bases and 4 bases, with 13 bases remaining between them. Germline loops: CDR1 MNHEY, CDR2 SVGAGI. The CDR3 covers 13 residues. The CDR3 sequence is CASKDRVTTEAFF. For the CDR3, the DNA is TGTGCCAGCAAGGATCGGGTGACCACTGAAGCTTTCTTT.

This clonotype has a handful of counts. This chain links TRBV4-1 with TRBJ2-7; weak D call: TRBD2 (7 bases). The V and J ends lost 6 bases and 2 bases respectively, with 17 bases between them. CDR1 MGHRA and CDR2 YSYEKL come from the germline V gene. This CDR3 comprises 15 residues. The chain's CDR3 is CASSSMWGGPYEQYF. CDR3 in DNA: TGCGCCAGCAGTTCCATGTGGGGGGGGCCCTACGAGCAGTACTTC.

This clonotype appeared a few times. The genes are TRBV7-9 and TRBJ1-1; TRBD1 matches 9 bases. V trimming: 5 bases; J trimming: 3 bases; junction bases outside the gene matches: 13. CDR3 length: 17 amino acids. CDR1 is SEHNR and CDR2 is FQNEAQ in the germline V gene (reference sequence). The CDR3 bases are TGTGCCAGCAGCCTAAGGGACAGGGAGATCTTTGACACTGAAGCTTTCTTT. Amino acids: CASSLRDREIFDTEAFF.

The CDR3 loop reads CASSRLQGKAGNTEAFF. The CDR3 DNA reads as TGTGCCAGTAGCCGCCTACAGGGGAAGGCGGGGAACACTGAAGCTTTCTTT. The V and J genes are TRBV19 and TRBJ1-1, with TRBD1 identical over 7 bases. Germline V gene data show CDR1 as LNHDA and CDR2 as SQIVND (reference sequence). The CDR3 length is 17 residues. J was trimmed by 1 base and V by 6 bases; bases with no gene match: 14. Full variable domain (remainder filled in from reference TRBV19 and TRBJ1-1): DGGITQSPKYLFRKEGQNVTLSCEQNLNHDAMYWYRQDPGQGLRLIYYSQIVNDFQKGDIAEGYSVSREKKESFPLTVTSAQKNPTAFYLCASSRLQGKAGNTEAFFGQGTRLTVV.

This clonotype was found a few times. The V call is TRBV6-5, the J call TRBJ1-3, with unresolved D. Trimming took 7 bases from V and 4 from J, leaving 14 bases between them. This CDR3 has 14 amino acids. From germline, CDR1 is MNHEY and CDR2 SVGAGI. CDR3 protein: CASTKAFPGNTIYF. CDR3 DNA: TGTGCCAGCACCAAGGCCTTTCCCGGAAACACCATATATTTT.

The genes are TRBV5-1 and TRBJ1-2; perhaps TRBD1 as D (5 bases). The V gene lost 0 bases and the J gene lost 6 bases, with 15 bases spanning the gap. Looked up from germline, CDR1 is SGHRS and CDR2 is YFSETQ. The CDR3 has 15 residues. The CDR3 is CASSLAGSRENGYTF. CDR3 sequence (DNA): TGCGCCAGCAGCTTGGCCGGAAGCAGGGAAAATGGCTACACCTTC.

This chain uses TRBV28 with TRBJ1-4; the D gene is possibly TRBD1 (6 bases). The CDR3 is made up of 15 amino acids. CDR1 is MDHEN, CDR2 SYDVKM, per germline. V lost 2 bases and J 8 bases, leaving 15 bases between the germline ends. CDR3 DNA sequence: TGTGCCAGCAGTTTAACTCCGGACAGTGGGGAAAAACTGTTTTTT. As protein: CASSLTPDSGEKLFF. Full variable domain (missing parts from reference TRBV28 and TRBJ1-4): DVKVTQSSRYLVKRTGEKVFLECVQDMDHENMFWYRQDPGLGLRLIYFSYDVKMKEKGDIPEGYSVSREKKERFSLILESASTNQTSMYLCASSLTPDSGEKLFFGSGTQLSVL.

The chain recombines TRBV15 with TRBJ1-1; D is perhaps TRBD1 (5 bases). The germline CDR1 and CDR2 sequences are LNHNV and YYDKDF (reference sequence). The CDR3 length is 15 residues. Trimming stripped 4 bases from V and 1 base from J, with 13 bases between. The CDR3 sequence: CATSTRTRGNTEAFF. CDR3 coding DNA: TGTGCCACCAGCACCCGGACGAGGGGGAACACTGAAGCTTTCTTT.

The CDR3 is CSVEVEPGYTF. The CDR3 DNA reads as TGCAGCGTTGAAGTTGAGCCTGGCTACACCTTC. J is TRBJ1-2 and V is TRBV29-1; D not certain. The CDR3 runs to 11 residues. V was clipped by 1 base and J by 7 bases, with 7 bases between them. Germline loops: CDR1 SQVTM, CDR2 ANQGSEA.

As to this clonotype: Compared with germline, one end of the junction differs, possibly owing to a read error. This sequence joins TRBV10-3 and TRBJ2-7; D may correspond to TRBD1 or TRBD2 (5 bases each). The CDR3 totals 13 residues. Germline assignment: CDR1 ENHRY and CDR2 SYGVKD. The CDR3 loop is CATETGPLYEQDF. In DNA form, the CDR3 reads TGTGCCACCGAAACGGGACCCCTTTACGAGCAGGACTTC.

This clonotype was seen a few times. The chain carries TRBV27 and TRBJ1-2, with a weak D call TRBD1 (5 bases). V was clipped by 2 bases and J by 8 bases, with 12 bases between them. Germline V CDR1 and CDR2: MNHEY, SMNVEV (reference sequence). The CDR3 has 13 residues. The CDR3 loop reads CASSLGAGFGYTF. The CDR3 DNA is TGTGCCAGCAGTTTAGGGGCAGGCTTCGGCTACACCTTC.

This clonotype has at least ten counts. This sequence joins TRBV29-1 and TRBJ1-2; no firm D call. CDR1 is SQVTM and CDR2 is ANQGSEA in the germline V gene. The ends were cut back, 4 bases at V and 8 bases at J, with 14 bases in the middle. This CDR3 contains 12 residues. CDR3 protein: CSVGIGQEGYTF. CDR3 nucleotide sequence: TGCAGCGTTGGGATTGGCCAAGAAGGCTACACCTTC.

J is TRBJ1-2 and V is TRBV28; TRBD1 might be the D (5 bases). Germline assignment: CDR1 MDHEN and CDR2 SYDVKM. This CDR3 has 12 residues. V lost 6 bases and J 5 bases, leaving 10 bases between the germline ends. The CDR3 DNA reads TGTGCCAGCAGACAGGCTCCTTATGGCTACACCTTC. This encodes CASRQAPYGYTF.

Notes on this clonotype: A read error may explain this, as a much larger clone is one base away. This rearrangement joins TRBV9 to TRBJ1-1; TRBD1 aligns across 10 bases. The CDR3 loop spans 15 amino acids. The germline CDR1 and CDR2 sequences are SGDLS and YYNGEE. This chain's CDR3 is CAGSGGTGANTEAFF. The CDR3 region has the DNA TGTGCCGGCAGCGGGGGGACAGGGGCGAACACTGAAGCTTTCTTT.

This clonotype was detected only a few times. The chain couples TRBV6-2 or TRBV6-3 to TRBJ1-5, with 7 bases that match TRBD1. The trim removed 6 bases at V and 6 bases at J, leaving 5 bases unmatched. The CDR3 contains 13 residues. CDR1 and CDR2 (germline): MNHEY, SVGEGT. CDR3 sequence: CASRDRVFQPQHF. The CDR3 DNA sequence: TGTGCCAGCAGAGACAGGGTCTTTCAGCCCCAGCATTTT.

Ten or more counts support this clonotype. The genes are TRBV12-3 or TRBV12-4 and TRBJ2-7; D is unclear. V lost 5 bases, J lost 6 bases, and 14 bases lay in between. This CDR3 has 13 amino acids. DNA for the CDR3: TGTGCCAGCAGTCCCCAGCTCATGGCCGAGCAGTACTTC. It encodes CASSPQLMAEQYF.

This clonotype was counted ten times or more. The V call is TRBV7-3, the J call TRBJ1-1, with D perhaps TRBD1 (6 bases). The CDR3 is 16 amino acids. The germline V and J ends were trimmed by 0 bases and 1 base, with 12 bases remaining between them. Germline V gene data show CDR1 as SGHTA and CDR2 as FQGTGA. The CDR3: CASSLTGRGANTEAFF. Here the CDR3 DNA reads TGTGCCAGCAGCTTAACCGGCAGGGGCGCGAACACTGAAGCTTTCTTT.

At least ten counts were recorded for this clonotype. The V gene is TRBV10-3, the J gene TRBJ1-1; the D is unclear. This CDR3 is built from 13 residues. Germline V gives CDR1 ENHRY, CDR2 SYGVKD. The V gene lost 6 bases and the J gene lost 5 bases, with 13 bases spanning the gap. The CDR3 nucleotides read TGTGCCATCAGAGGTAACGAGGAGACTGAAGCTTTCTTT. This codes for CAIRGNEETEAFF.

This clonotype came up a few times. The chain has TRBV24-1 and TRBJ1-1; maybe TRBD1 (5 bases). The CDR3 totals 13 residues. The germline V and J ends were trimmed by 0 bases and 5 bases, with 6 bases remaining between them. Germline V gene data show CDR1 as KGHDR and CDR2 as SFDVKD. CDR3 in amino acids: CATSDLGATEAFF. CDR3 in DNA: TGTGCCACCAGTGATTTGGGGGCAACTGAAGCTTTCTTT.